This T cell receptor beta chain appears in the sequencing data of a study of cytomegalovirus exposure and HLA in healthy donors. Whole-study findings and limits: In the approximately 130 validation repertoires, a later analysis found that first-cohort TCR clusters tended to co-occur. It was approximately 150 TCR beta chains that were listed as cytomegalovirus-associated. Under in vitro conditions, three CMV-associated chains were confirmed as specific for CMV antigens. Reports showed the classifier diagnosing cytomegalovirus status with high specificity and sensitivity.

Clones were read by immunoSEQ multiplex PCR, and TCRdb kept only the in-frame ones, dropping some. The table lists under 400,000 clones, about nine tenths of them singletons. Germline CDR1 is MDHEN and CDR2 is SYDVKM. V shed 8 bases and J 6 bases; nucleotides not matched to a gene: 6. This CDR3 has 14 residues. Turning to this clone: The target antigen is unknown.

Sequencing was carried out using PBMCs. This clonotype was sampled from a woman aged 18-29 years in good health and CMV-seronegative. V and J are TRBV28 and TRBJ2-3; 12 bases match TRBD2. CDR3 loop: CASALAGGMDTQYF. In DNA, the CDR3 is TGTGCCAGCGCCCTAGCGGGGGGGATGGATACGCAGTATTTT.